Following are 24 T cell receptor beta chains from one sample sequenced in a study of T-cell memory formation after mild COVID-19. TCRdb redid the calling of the 5' RACE reads with MiXCR, one entry per CDR3 protein. The sample includes 500,000 to 600,000 distinct CDR3 sequences, more than 15% seen only once; the top ten take about 11%. Sequenced material: PBMCs or a T cell subset sorted from them (not recorded which). These TCRs come from an adult woman who had mild COVID-19 (a few samples of this study predate the infection). Cell type and time point are not known.

This clonotype has a handful of counts. The chain joins TRBV11-2 to TRBJ1-2, with D tentatively TRBD1 (6 bases). Trimming pared 4 bases from V and 8 bases from J, leaving 20 bases between. The CDR3 loop spans 15 amino acids. CDR1 SGHAT and CDR2 FQNNGV come from the germline V gene. In DNA form, the CDR3 reads TGTGCCAGCAGCTCCCCCAAAGACAGGCGGAGAGGCTACACCTTC. Protein product: CASSSPKDRRRGYTF. The variable domain in full, with the rest retrieved from reference TRBV11-2 and TRBJ1-2, is EAGVAQSPRYKIIEKRQSVAFWCNPISGHATLYWYQQILGQGPKLLIQFQNNGVVDDSQLPKDRFSAERLKGVDSTLKIQPAKLEDSAVYLCASSSPKDRRRGYTFGSGTRLTVV.

This clonotype appeared a few times. The genes are TRBV24-1 and TRBJ2-1; TRBD2 matches 14 bases. The germline CDR1 and CDR2 sequences are KGHDR and SFDVKD. The J segment lost 3 bases and the V segment lost 5 bases, leaving 5 bases of the junction unmatched. This CDR3 contains 17 residues. The CDR3 sequence: CATSGGLAGEHYNEQFF. Here the CDR3 DNA reads TGTGCCACCAGTGGGGGACTAGCGGGAGAACACTACAATGAGCAGTTCTTC.

J is TRBJ2-7 and V is TRBV18; 10 bases are a match to TRBD1. The junction had 5 bases not matched to a gene; V was cut back by 2 bases and J by 4 bases. Germline V gene data show CDR1 as KGHSH and CDR2 as LQKENI. This CDR3 spans 15 amino acids. Here the CDR3 reads CASSPSDRGPYEQYF. CDR3 nucleotide sequence: TGTGCCAGCTCACCATCCGACAGGGGGCCGTACGAGCAGTACTTC.

The CDR3 protein is CSVAETGATQYF. CDR3 bases: TGCAGCGTTGCCGAGACGGGGGCGACCCAGTACTTC. The chain employs TRBV29-1 and TRBJ2-5; the D call may be TRBD1 or TRBD2 (6 bases each). CDR3 length equals 12 residues. V lost 4 bases and J 7 bases, leaving 13 bases between the germline ends. Germline-derived CDR1 and CDR2 are SQVTM and ANQGSEA.

The V and J genes are TRBV10-3 and TRBJ2-7, with TRBD1 matching over 7 bases. Germline CDR1 reads ENHRY; CDR2 reads SYGVKD. V gave up 0 bases and J gave up 2 bases; unmatched junction bases: 4. CDR3 length equals 15 residues. The DNA for the CDR3 is TGTGCCATCAGTGAGTCGACAGGGAGTACCTACGAGCAGTACTTC. It codes for CAISESTGSTYEQYF.

This clonotype was detected a few times. The rearrangement joins TRBV7-6 to TRBJ1-6; no definite D call. The CDR3 loop spans 16 amino acids. V was pared by 3 bases and J by 6 bases, with 15 bases between. Germline V CDR1 and CDR2: SGHVS, FNYEAQ. The CDR3: CASSLGLPGSNSPLHF. The CDR3 nucleotides are TGTGCCAGCAGCTTGGGCCTTCCCGGCAGTAATTCACCCCTCCACTTT.

The V and J genes are TRBV11-1 and TRBJ2-5, with 7 bases that match TRBD2. V was pared by 5 bases and J by 2 bases, with 8 bases of the junction left unmatched. The CDR3 runs 15 residues. Germline assignment: CDR1 SGHAT and CDR2 FQDESV (reference sequence). This chain's CDR3 is CASSRGENSQETQYF. CDR3 sequence (DNA): TGTGCCAGCAGCCGGGGGGAAAATTCACAAGAGACCCAGTACTTC.

The genes are TRBV5-4 and TRBJ2-3; possible D gene TRBD1, 5 bases. CDR1 SGHNT and CDR2 YYREEE come from the germline V gene (reference sequence). The CDR3 is 14 amino acids. V was pared by 0 bases and J by 3 bases, with 8 bases between. CDR3 sequence (DNA): TGTGCCAGCAGCTTGGAAGGGGTAACAGATACGCAGTATTTT. Its translation is CASSLEGVTDTQYF.

Only a few counts were recorded for this clonotype. V and J are TRBV3-1 and TRBJ2-3, with unresolved D. Per germline, CDR1 LGHDT and CDR2 YNNKEL (reference sequence). Deletions cut 4 bases from V and 5 bases from J, with 13 bases between. The CDR3 loop spans 14 amino acids. Here the CDR3 reads CASSLWAMEDTQYF. The CDR3 region has the DNA TGTGCCAGCAGCCTGTGGGCCATGGAAGATACGCAGTATTTT.

This clonotype was found a few times. The rearrangement uses TRBV5-5 and TRBJ2-2; perhaps TRBD1 as D (5 bases). The V end was cut by 5 bases, the J end by 4 bases, with 24 bases between. The germline CDR1 and CDR2 sequences are SGHKS and YYEKEE (reference sequence). The CDR3 loop spans 18 amino acids. The CDR3 spells CASSPWGSREGITGELFF. Here the CDR3 DNA reads TGTGCCAGCAGTCCCTGGGGATCCAGGGAAGGAATCACCGGGGAGCTGTTTTTT. Complete variable domain (other parts from reference TRBV5-5 and TRBJ2-2): DAGVTQSPTHLIKTRGQQVTLRCSPISGHKSVSWYQQVLGQGPQFIFQYYEKEERGRGNFPDRFSARQFPNYSSELNVNALLLGDSALYLCASSPWGSREGITGELFFGEGSRLTVL.

This clonotype was seen only a few times. This sequence joins TRBV7-9 and TRBJ2-5, with D possibly called TRBD1 or TRBD2 (5 bases each). Germline lookup yields CDR1 SEHNR and CDR2 FQNEAQ (reference sequence). The V end lost 4 bases, the J end lost 2 bases, and 17 bases lay between the germline ends. The CDR3 sequence is 16 residues long. CDR3 loop: CASSYHRRESQETQYF. In nucleotides, the CDR3 is TGTGCCAGCAGCTACCACCGCAGGGAGTCGCAAGAGACCCAGTACTTC. The full variable domain, completed using reference TRBV7-9 and TRBJ2-5, is DTGVSQNPRHKITKRGQNVTFRCDPISEHNRLYWYRQTLGQGPEFLTYFQNEAQLEKSRLLSDRFSAERPKGSFSTLEIQRTEQGDSAMYLCASSYHRRESQETQYFGPGTRLLVL.

The rearrangement links TRBV10-3 to TRBJ2-5; TRBD2 aligns across 9 bases. Germline-derived CDR1 and CDR2 are ENHRY and SYGVKD. J gave up 4 bases and V 3 bases, and 21 bases lay outside the gene matches. CDR3 size: 20 residues. CDR3 DNA sequence: TGTGCCATCAGTGACCCCGAGCAGGAGGAAAGGCTAGCGGGGTTAGAGACCCAGTACTTC. Translation gives CAISDPEQEERLAGLETQYF.

The chain employs TRBV6-2 or TRBV6-3 and TRBJ1-4; no definite D call. Trimming shortened V by 5 bases and J by 5 bases, and 12 bases separated the two germline ends. The CDR3 is 14 amino acids. Germline lookup yields CDR1 MNHEY and CDR2 SVGEGT. The CDR3, as DNA: TGTGCCAGCAGTCGCGGTACCCGCAATGAAAAACTGTTTTTT. Its translation is CASSRGTRNEKLFF.

The CDR3 nucleotides are TGTGCCAGCAGCTTCGGCTCGGGAGGGCCAGGGGTGGAGACCCAGTACTTC. It is translated as CASSFGSGGPGVETQYF. The chain uses TRBV7-2 and TRBJ2-5; 8 bases match TRBD2. There are 17 residues in the CDR3. Germline V gene sequence: CDR1 SGHTA, CDR2 FQGNSA. V was pared by 3 bases and J by 5 bases, with 14 bases of the junction left unmatched.

This clonotype was found a few times. This chain uses TRBV12-3 or TRBV12-4 with TRBJ2-7, with no clear D. This CDR3 has 13 residues. The V gene lost 2 bases and the J gene lost 9 bases, with 14 bases spanning the gap. The CDR3 nucleotides are TGTGCCAGCAGTTTATTAGCCTCTGGGCGGCAGTACTTC. It translates to CASSLLASGRQYF.

Only a few counts were recorded for this clonotype. The CDR3 sequence is CASSSTGTGANVLTF. The CDR3 DNA reads as TGTGCCAGCAGCTCGACAGGGACTGGGGCCAACGTCCTGACTTTC. The V and J genes are TRBV7-6 and TRBJ2-6; 7 bases are shared with TRBD1. Germline V gives CDR1 SGHVS, CDR2 FNYEAQ. The length of the CDR3 is 15 residues. Germline trimming cut 4 bases from V and 2 bases from J; bases unmatched to any gene: 2.

The genes are TRBV6-2 or TRBV6-3 and TRBJ2-7, with D unclear. Trimming took off 0 bases at V and 2 bases at J, with 8 bases between the two ends. Germline V gives CDR1 MNHEY, CDR2 SVGEGT. The CDR3 runs 14 residues. Written as DNA, the CDR3 is TGTGCCAGCAGTTACTCGGGCCCCACCTACGAGCAGTACTTC. This encodes CASSYSGPTYEQYF.

The table lists this clonotype with a few counts. The J gene is TRBJ2-1, the V gene TRBV24-1; D is unresolved. The CDR3 is 14 residues long. Germline CDR1 reads KGHDR; CDR2 reads SFDVKD. The V gene lost 5 bases and the J gene lost 0 bases, with 7 bases spanning the gap. The CDR3 spells CATSVGNSYNEQFF. DNA for the CDR3: TGTGCCACCAGTGTAGGGAACTCCTACAATGAGCAGTTCTTC.

The chain carries TRBV7-6 and TRBJ2-2, with a tentative D call TRBD2 (6 bases). Germline V lookup: CDR1 SGHVS, CDR2 FNYEAQ. V was cut by 5 bases and J by 5 bases, with 18 bases left in between. The CDR3 totals 16 residues. The chain's CDR3 is CASSLGTALRTGELFF. CDR3 in DNA: TGTGCCAGCAGCCTCGGGACTGCGCTTAGGACCGGGGAGCTGTTTTTT.

The sample holds a few counts of this clonotype. The chain couples TRBV4-2 to TRBJ2-7; tentatively, D is TRBD2 (6 bases). This CDR3 contains 17 residues. V dropped 0 bases and J dropped 4 bases, with 19 bases sitting between them. Per the germline V gene, CDR1 is LGHNA and CDR2 is YNFKEQ. The CDR3 spells CASSQDGAGHRGYEQYF. The CDR3 DNA follows: TGTGCCAGCAGCCAAGATGGTGCGGGGCACCGGGGGTACGAGCAGTACTTC.

The chain has TRBV7-2 and TRBJ2-3, with D perhaps being TRBD1 or TRBD2 (5 bases each). V was shortened by 4 bases and J by 0 bases, with 17 bases between the two germline ends. Per germline, CDR1 SGHTA and CDR2 FQGNSA. The CDR3 consists of 17 residues. The CDR3 is CASSSRTGTHSTDTQYF. Here the CDR3 DNA reads TGTGCCAGCAGCTCACGCACCGGGACCCATAGCACAGATACGCAGTATTTT.

This chain joins TRBV20-1 and TRBJ1-5, with 7 bases identical to TRBD1. The CDR3 spans 14 residues. Germline assignment: CDR1 DFQATT and CDR2 SNEGSKA (reference sequence). The V gene end was trimmed by 3 bases and the J gene end by 4 bases; junction bases not matched to a gene: 6. CDR3 sequence reads: CSASFGTANQPQHF. For the CDR3, the DNA is TGCAGTGCTAGCTTCGGGACAGCGAATCAGCCCCAGCATTTT.

This clonotype was observed a few times. The rearrangement links TRBV7-6 to TRBJ2-7; TRBD1 aligns across 7 bases. V was pared by 2 bases and J by 1 base, with 8 bases of the junction left unmatched. Germline V gene lookup returns CDR1 SGHVS and CDR2 FNYEAQ. The CDR3 sequence is 16 residues long. The CDR3: CASSLTYRGRSYEQYF. CDR3 coding DNA: TGTGCCAGCAGCTTAACCTACAGGGGACGGTCCTACGAGCAGTACTTC.

This chain connects TRBV7-9 to TRBJ2-1; D unresolved. Trimming removed 7 bases at V and 2 bases at J, with 18 bases between. Germline V gene data show CDR1 as SEHNR and CDR2 as FQNEAQ (reference sequence). This CDR3 is built from 16 residues. The CDR3 region is CASTTRGLSAYNEQFF. CDR3 coding DNA: TGTGCCAGCACCACACGTGGGCTTTCGGCCTACAATGAGCAGTTCTTC. Full variable domain (outside the CDR3, taken from reference TRBV7-9 and TRBJ2-1): DTGVSQNPRHKITKRGQNVTFRCDPISEHNRLYWYRQTLGQGPEFLTYFQNEAQLEKSRLLSDRFSAERPKGSFSTLEIQRTEQGDSAMYLCASTTRGLSAYNEQFFGPGTRLTVL.